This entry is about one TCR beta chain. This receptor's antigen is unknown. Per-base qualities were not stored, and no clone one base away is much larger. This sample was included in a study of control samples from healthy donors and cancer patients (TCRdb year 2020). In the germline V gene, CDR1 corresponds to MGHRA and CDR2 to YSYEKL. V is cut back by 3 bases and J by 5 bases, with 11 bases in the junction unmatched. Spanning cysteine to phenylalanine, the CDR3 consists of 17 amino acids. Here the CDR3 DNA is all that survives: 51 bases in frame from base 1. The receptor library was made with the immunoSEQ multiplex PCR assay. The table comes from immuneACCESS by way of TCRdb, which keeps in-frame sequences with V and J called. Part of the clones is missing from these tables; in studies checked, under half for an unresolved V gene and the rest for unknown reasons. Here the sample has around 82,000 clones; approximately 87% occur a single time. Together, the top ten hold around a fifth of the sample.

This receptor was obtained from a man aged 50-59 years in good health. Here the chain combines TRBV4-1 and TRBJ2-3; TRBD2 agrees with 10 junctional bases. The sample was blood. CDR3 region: CASSQPLAGVGRDTQYF. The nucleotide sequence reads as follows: TGCGCCAGCAGCCAGCCCCTAGCGGGGGTAGGTCGAGATACGCAGTATTTT.